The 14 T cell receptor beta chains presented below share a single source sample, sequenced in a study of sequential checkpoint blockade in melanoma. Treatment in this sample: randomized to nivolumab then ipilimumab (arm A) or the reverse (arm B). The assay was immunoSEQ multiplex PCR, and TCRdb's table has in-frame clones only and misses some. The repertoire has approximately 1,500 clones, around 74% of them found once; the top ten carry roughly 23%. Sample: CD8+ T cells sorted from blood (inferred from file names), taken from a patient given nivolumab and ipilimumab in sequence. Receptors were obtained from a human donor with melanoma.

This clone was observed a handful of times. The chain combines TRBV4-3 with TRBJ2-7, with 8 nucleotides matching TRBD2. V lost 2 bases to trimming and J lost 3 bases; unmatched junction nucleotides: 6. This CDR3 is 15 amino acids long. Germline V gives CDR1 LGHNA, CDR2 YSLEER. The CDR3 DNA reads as TGCGCCAGCAGCCAAACGACTAGCGCCGACTACGAGCAGTACTTC. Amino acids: CASSQTTSADYEQYF.

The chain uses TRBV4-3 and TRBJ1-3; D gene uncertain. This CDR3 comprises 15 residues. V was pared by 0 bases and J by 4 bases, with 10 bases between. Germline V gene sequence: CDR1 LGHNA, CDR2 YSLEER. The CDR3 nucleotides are TGCGCCAGCAGCCAAGATCGAACAGTCGGAAACACCATATATTTT. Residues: CASSQDRTVGNTIYF.

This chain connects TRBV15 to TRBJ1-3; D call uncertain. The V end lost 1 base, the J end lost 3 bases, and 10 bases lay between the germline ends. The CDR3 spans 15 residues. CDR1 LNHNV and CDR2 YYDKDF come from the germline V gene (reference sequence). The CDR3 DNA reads TGTGCCACCAGCAGAGTACCGGGTGATGGAAACACCATATATTTT. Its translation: CATSRVPGDGNTIYF.

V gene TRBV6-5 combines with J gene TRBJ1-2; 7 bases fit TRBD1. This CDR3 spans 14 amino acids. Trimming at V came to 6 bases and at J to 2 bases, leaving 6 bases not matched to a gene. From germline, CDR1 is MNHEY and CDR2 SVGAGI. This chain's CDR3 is CASRIQGYNYGYTF. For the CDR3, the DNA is TGTGCCAGCAGGATACAGGGGTACAACTATGGCTACACCTTC.

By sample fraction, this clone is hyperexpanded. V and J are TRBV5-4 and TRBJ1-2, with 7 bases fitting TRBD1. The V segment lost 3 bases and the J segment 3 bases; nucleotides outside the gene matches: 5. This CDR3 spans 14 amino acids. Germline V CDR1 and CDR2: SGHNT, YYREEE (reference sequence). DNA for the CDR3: TGTGCCAGCAGCTCTTGGACAGGATACTATGGCTACACCTTC. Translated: CASSSWTGYYGYTF.

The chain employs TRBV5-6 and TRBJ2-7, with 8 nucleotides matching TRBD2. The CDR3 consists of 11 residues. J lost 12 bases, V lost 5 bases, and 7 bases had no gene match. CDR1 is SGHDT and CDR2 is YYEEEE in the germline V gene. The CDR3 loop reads CASSLGGGTYF. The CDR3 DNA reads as TGTGCCAGCAGTCTCGGGGGGGGAACGTACTTC.

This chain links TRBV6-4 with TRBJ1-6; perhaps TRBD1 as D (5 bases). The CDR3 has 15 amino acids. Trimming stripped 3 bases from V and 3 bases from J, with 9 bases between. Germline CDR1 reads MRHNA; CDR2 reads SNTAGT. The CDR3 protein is CASSEGGYYNSPLHF. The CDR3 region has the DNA TGTGCCAGCAGTGAGGGGGGGTACTATAATTCACCCCTCCACTTT.

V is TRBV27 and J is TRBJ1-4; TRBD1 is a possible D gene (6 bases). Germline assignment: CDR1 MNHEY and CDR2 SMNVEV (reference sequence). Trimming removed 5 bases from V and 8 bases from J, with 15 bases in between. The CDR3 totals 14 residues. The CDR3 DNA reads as TGTGCCAGCAGTATGATGCAGGGGTCGGAAAAACTGTTTTTT. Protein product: CASSMMQGSEKLFF.

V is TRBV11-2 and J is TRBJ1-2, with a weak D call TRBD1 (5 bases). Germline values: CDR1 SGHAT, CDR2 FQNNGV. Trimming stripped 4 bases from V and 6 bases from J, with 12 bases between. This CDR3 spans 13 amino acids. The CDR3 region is CASSYRQPDGYTF. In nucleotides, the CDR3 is TGTGCCAGCAGCTACCGACAGCCAGATGGCTACACCTTC.

The CDR3 coding sequence is TGTGCCAGCAGCTTATCTAGCGGGAGTAAGTACGAGCAGTACTTC. Its protein is CASSLSSGSKYEQYF. The chain carries TRBV7-9 and TRBJ2-7; 10 nucleotides agree with TRBD2. The V gene's germline CDR1 is SEHNR and CDR2 FQNEAQ (reference sequence). The CDR3 spans 15 residues. V gave up 2 bases and J gave up 4 bases; unmatched junction bases: 5.

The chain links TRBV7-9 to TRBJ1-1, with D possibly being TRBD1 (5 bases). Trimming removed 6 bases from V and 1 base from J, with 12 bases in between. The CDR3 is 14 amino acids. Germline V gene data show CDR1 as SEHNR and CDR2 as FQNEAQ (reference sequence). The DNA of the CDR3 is TGTGCCAGCAGGGCCAGGGAAGGGAACACTGAAGCTTTCTTT. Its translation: CASRAREGNTEAFF.

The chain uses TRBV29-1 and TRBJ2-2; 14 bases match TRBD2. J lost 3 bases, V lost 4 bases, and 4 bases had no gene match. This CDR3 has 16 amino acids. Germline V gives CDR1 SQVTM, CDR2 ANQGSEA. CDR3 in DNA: TGCAGCGTTGGACTAGCGGGGGGGCGGGACACCGGGGAGCTGTTTTTT. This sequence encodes CSVGLAGGRDTGELFF.

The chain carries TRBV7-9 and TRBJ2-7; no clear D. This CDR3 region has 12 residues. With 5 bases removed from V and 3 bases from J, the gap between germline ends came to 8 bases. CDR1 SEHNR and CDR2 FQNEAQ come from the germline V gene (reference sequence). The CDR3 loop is CASSHDNYEQYF. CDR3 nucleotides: TGTGCCAGCAGCCACGACAACTACGAGCAGTACTTC.

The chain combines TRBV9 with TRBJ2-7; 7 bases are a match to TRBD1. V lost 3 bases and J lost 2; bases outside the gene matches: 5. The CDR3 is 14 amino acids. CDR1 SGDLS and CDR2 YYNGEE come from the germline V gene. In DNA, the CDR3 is TGTGCCAGCAGCGGGGACAGCGGCCCCTACGAGCAGTACTTC. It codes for CASSGDSGPYEQYF. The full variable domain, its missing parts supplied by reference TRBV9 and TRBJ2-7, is DSGVTQTPKHLITATGQRVTLRCSPRSGDLSVYWYQQSLDQGLQFLIQYYNGEERAKGNILERFSAQQFPDLHSELNLSSLELGDSALYFCASSGDSGPYEQYFGPGTRLTVT.